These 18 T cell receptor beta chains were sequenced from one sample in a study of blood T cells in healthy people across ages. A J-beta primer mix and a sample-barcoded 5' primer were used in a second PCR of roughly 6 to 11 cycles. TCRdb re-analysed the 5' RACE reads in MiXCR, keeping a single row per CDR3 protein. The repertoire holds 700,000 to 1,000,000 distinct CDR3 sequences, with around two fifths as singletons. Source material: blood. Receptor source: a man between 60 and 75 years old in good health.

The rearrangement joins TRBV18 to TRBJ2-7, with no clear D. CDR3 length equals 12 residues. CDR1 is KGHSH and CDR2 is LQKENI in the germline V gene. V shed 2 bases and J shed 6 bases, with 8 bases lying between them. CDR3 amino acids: CASSPTSTEQYF. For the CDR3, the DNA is TGTGCCAGCTCACCAACCTCAACCGAGCAGTACTTC.

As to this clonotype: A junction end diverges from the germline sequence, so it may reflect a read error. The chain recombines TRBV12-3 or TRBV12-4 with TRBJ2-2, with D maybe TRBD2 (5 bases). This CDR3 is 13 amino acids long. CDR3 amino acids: CASTTKATGELFF. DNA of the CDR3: TGTGCCAGCACTACGAAAGCCACCGGGGAGTTGTTTTTT.

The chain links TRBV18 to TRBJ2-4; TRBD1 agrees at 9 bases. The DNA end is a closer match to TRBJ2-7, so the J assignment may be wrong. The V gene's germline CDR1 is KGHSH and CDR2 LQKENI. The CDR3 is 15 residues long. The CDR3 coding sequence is TGTGCCAGCTCACCGTGGACAGGGGAACGGTACGAGCAGTACTTC. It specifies CASSPWTGERYEQYF.

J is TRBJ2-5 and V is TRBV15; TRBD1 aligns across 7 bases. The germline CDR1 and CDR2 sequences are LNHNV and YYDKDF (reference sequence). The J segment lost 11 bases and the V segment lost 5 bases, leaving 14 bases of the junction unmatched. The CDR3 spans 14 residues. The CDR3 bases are TGTGCCACCAGCGCCGACAGGGCCCTAAGGGAGCAGTACTTC. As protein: CATSADRALREQYF.

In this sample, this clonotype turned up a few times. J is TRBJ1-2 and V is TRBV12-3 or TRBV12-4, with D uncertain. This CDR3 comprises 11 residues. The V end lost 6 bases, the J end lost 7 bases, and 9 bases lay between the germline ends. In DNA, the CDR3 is TGTGCCAGCAGCCAAAAGCTTGGCTACACCTTC. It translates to CASSQKLGYTF.

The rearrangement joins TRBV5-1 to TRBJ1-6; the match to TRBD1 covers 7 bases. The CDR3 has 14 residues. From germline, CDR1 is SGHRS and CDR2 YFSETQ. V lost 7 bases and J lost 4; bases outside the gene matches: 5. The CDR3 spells CASSAGQYNSPLHF. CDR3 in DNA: TGCGCCAGCTCCGCGGGACAGTATAATTCACCCCTCCACTTT.

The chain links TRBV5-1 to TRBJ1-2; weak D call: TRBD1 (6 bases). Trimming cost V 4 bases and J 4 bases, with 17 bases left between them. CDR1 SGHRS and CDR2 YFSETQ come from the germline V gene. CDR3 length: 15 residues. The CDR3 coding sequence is TGCGCCAGCAGCAGCGGAGGGGGGTTTGTCTATGGCTACACCTTC. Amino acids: CASSSGGGFVYGYTF.

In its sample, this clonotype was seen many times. The CDR3 sequence: CSVLAGNYEQYF. The CDR3 DNA is TGCAGCGTTCTAGCGGGGAACTACGAGCAGTACTTC. V and J are TRBV29-1 and TRBJ2-7; 9 bases line up with TRBD2. This CDR3 is built from 12 residues. The V segment lost 5 bases and the J segment 3 bases; nucleotides outside the gene matches: 2. Looked up from germline, CDR1 is SQVTM and CDR2 is ANQGSEA.

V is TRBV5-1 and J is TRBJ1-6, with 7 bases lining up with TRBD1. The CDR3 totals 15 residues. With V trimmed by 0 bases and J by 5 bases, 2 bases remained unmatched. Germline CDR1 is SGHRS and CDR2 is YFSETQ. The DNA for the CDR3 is TGCGCCAGCAGCTTGGGGGACAGTAATAATTCACCCCTCCACTTT. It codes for CASSLGDSNNSPLHF.

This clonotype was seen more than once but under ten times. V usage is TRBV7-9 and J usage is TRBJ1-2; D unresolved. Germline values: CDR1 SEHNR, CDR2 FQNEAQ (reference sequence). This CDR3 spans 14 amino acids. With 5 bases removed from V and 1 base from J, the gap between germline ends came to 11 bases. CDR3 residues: CASSRGPDNYGYTF. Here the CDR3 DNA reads TGTGCCAGCAGCAGAGGACCCGATAACTATGGCTACACCTTC.

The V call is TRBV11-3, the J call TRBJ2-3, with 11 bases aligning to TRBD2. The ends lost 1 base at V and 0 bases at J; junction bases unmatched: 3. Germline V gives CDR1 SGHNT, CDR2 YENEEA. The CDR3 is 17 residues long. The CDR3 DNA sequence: TGTGCCAGCAGCTTAGGGCCTAGCGGGGGGAGCACAGATACGCAGTATTTT. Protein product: CASSLGPSGGSTDTQYF.

DNA of the CDR3: TGTGCCAGCAGCCAGACGGATCGTACGCAGTATTTT. It is translated as CASSQTDRTQYF. The chain couples TRBV14 to TRBJ2-3; D not certain. V was shortened by 3 bases and J by 8 bases, with 9 bases between the two germline ends. CDR1 SGHDN and CDR2 FVKESK come from the germline V gene. The length of the CDR3 is 12 residues.

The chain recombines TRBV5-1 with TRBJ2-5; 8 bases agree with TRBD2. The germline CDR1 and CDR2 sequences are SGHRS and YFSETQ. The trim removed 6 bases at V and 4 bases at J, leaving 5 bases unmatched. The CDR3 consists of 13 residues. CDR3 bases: TGCGCCAGCAACCTCCGGGGGGGAGAGACCCAGTACTTC. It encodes CASNLRGGETQYF.

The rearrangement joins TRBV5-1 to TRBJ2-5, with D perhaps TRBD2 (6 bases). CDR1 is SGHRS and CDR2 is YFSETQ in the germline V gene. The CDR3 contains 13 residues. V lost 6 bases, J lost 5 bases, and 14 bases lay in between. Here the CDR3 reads CASTMGGRETQYF. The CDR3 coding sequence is TGCGCCAGCACCATGGGGGGTCGGGAGACCCAGTACTTC.

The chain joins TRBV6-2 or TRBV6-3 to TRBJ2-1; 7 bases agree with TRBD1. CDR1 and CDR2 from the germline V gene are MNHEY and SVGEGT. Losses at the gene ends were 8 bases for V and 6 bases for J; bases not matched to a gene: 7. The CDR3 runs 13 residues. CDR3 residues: CASALAGGNEQFF. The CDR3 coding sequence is TGTGCCAGCGCCCTAGCAGGGGGCAATGAGCAGTTCTTC.

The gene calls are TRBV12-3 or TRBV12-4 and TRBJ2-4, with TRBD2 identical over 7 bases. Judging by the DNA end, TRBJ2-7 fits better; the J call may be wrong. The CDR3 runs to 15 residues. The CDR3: CASSKRRAGLYEQYF. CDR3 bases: TGTGCCAGCAGTAAACGACGAGCGGGGTTGTACGAGCAGTACTTC.

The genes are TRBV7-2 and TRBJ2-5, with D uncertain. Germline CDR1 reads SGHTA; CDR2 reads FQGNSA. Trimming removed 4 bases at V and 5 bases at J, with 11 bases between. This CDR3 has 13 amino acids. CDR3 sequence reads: CASSSLAEETQYF. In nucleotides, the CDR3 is TGTGCCAGCAGCTCGCTCGCGGAGGAGACCCAGTACTTC.

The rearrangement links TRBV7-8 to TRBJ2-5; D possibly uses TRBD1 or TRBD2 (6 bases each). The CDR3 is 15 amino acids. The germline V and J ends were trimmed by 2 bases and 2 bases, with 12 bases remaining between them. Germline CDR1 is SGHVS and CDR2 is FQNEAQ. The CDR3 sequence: CASSLIRGEQETQYF. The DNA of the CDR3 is TGTGCCAGCAGCTTAATAAGGGGGGAACAAGAGACCCAGTACTTC.